What follows are 17 T cell receptor beta chains derived from one specimen sequenced in a study of metastatic and nonmetastatic thyroid tumors. TCRdb recomputed clones from the PCR reads via MiXCR. The sample contains fewer than 70,000 clones, 30% of which appear only once. No treatment of any kind had been given to any patient before thyroid surgery. The sequenced material came from blood. Receptor source: a female donor with papillary thyroid cancer or a benign thyroid nodule (not recorded which). Some clones in this sample may be carry-over from other donors' samples.

The chain combines TRBV30 with TRBJ1-5; D unclear. The CDR3 is 12 amino acids. Germline V CDR1 and CDR2: GTSNPN, SVGIG (reference sequence). Trimming left V 4 bases short and J 7 bases short, with 11 bases between. In DNA form, the CDR3 reads TGTGCCTGGAACGGTCCGTCCCAGCCCCAGCATTTT. Its protein is CAWNGPSQPQHF. The full variable domain, in which reference TRBV30 and TRBJ1-5 provide the parts outside the CDR3, is SQTIHQWPATLVQPVGSPLSLECTVEGTSNPNLYWYRQAAGRGLQLLFYSVGIGQISSEVPQNLSASRPQDRQFILSSKKLLLSDSGFYLCAWNGPSQPQHFGDGTRLSIL.

This clone was counted only a few times. As DNA, the CDR3 is TGCGCCAGCAGTGAGTCAGCGGGCAAAGAGACCCAGTACTTC. The encoded protein is CASSESAGKETQYF. The genes are TRBV10-2 and TRBJ2-5, with D tentatively TRBD2 (6 bases). With 0 bases removed from V and 3 bases from J, the gap between germline ends came to 8 bases. Germline V gives CDR1 WSHSY, CDR2 SAAADI. The CDR3 has 14 residues.

This clone has only a few counts. This chain joins TRBV19 and TRBJ2-5; the D is unclear. Trimming stripped 1 base from V and 9 bases from J, with 12 bases between. There are 13 residues in the CDR3. Germline lookup yields CDR1 LNHDA and CDR2 SQIVND (reference sequence). CDR3 amino acids: CASSIGQHKAQYF. DNA for the CDR3: TGTGCCAGTAGTATAGGGCAGCATAAGGCCCAGTACTTC.

The rearrangement uses TRBV20-1 and TRBJ2-2; 8 bases align to TRBD2. The CDR3 length is 15 residues. Germline values: CDR1 DFQATT, CDR2 SNEGSKA (reference sequence). The J segment lost 3 bases and the V segment lost 0 bases, leaving 3 bases of the junction unmatched. The CDR3 reads CSARETSVDTGELFF. CDR3 coding DNA: TGCAGTGCTAGAGAGACTAGCGTTGACACCGGGGAGCTGTTTTTT.

This clone appeared a few times. The J gene is TRBJ2-7, the V gene TRBV11-2, with 7 bases lining up with TRBD1. Germline V gives CDR1 SGHAT, CDR2 FQNNGV. There are 16 residues in the CDR3. The trim removed 5 bases at V and 3 bases at J, leaving 13 bases unmatched. CDR3 sequence reads: CASSPSEGTDFYEQYF. CDR3 DNA: TGTGCCAGCAGCCCTTCTGAGGGGACAGATTTCTACGAGCAGTACTTC.

This chain links TRBV19 with TRBJ2-5; D unresolved. CDR1 LNHDA and CDR2 SQIVND come from the germline V gene (reference sequence). Trimming took off 6 bases at V and 4 bases at J, with 12 bases between the two ends. This CDR3 contains 13 residues. CDR3 DNA: TGTGCCAGTAGCGCCCGGGTGTTAGAGACCCAGTACTTC. Its protein product is CASSARVLETQYF.

This clone was counted at least ten times. This chain joins TRBV7-3 and TRBJ2-5; D gene uncertain. V gave up 2 bases and J gave up 8 bases, with 12 bases separating them. The length of the CDR3 is 13 residues. In germline, CDR1 is SGHTA, CDR2 FQGTGA. CDR3 amino acids: CASSLEGPATQYF. The CDR3 coding sequence is TGTGCCAGCAGCTTAGAAGGCCCGGCCACCCAGTACTTC.

In its sample, this clone was seen a few times. The rearrangement links TRBV6-1 to TRBJ2-7, with D possibly TRBD1 on 6 matching bases. Trimming cost V 6 bases and J 5 bases, with 14 bases left between them. The CDR3 length is 13 residues. CDR1 is MNHNS, CDR2 SASEGT, per germline. Written as DNA, the CDR3 is TGTGCCAGCAGGGTACAGGGATTAGACGAGCAGTACTTC. This codes for CASRVQGLDEQYF.

This clone was recorded many times. The V and J genes are TRBV20-1 and TRBJ2-2; maybe TRBD2 (5 bases). Germline-derived CDR1 and CDR2 are DFQATT and SNEGSKA (reference sequence). This CDR3 spans 15 amino acids. Between the trimmed V and J ends, which lost 1 base and 5 bases, there was a span of 14 bases. CDR3 sequence reads: CSARGGLAVTGELFF. The CDR3 nucleotides read TGCAGTGCTAGAGGAGGTCTAGCAGTTACCGGGGAGCTGTTTTTT.

The V and J genes are TRBV19 and TRBJ2-3; D remains unclear. CDR1 is LNHDA, CDR2 SQIVND, per germline (reference sequence). The CDR3 runs 13 residues. Trimming left V 7 bases short and J 1 base short, with 9 bases between. The CDR3 DNA reads TGTGCCAGTACCTCTTCAGGCACAGATACGCAGTATTTT. Protein: CASTSSGTDTQYF.

In its sample, this clone ranks as medium-sized. This sequence joins TRBV28 and TRBJ1-6; D gene ambiguous. Germline CDR1 is MDHEN and CDR2 is SYDVKM. The CDR3 extends over 12 amino acids. V was trimmed by 8 bases and J by 7 bases, leaving 9 bases between them. CDR3: CASGAANSPLHF. The DNA for the CDR3 is TGTGCCAGCGGAGCGGCAAATTCACCCCTCCACTTT.

This clone was counted only a few times. The V call is TRBV10-1, the J call TRBJ1-1; no clear D gene. The CDR3 runs 15 residues. With 0 bases removed from V and 5 bases from J, the gap between germline ends came to 13 bases. From germline, CDR1 is WNHNN and CDR2 SYGVQD (reference sequence). The DNA of the CDR3 is TGCGCCAGCAGTGAGTCGGCGGAGCCGAAGACTGAAGCTTTCTTT. This codes for CASSESAEPKTEAFF.

This clone was observed a few times. The V gene is TRBV12-5, the J gene TRBJ1-6, with a weak D call TRBD1 (5 bases). V gave up 0 bases and J gave up 8 bases, with 8 bases separating them. The CDR3 is 14 amino acids. Germline V gene lookup returns CDR1 LGHNT and CDR2 FRNRAP. Written as DNA, the CDR3 is TGTGCTAGTGGTTTGGTAGGAGGGGATTCACCCCTCCACTTT. Translating gives CASGLVGGDSPLHF.

This chain uses TRBV19 with TRBJ1-2, with D tentatively TRBD1 (5 bases). Trimming removed 7 bases at V and 7 bases at J, with 13 bases between. Germline V gene data show CDR1 as LNHDA and CDR2 as SQIVND (reference sequence). The CDR3 length is 12 residues. The CDR3 loop reads CASTERGGGYTF. The CDR3 DNA reads TGTGCCAGTACCGAGCGGGGCGGTGGCTACACCTTC.

This chain joins TRBV28 and TRBJ1-6; TRBD1 is a possible D gene (6 bases). The CDR3 loop spans 15 amino acids. The V end was cut by 7 bases, the J end by 0 bases, with 10 bases between. Germline V lookup: CDR1 MDHEN, CDR2 SYDVKM. As DNA, the CDR3 is TGTGCCAGCAAAGGGGGAGGCTCCTATAATTCACCCCTCCACTTT. Protein: CASKGGGSYNSPLHF.

Written as DNA, the CDR3 is TGCGCCAGCAGAGGCCAGCGGGGGAACCGAGGAGATACGCAGTATTTT. This sequence encodes CASRGQRGNRGDTQYF. This chain uses TRBV5-1 with TRBJ2-3; TRBD2 agrees at 8 bases. The CDR3 extends over 16 amino acids. V was clipped by 5 bases and J by 5 bases; unmatched bases: 13. The V gene's germline CDR1 is SGHRS and CDR2 YFSETQ.

The chain couples TRBV7-8 to TRBJ2-3; no clear D gene. V lost 2 bases to trimming and J lost 2 bases, with 17 bases between them. This CDR3 comprises 17 residues. From germline, CDR1 is SGHVS and CDR2 FQNEAQ. The CDR3 region has the DNA TGTGCCAGCAGCTTAAGTTTAAATCGACTGCTCACAGATACGCAGTATTTT. It codes for CASSLSLNRLLTDTQYF.